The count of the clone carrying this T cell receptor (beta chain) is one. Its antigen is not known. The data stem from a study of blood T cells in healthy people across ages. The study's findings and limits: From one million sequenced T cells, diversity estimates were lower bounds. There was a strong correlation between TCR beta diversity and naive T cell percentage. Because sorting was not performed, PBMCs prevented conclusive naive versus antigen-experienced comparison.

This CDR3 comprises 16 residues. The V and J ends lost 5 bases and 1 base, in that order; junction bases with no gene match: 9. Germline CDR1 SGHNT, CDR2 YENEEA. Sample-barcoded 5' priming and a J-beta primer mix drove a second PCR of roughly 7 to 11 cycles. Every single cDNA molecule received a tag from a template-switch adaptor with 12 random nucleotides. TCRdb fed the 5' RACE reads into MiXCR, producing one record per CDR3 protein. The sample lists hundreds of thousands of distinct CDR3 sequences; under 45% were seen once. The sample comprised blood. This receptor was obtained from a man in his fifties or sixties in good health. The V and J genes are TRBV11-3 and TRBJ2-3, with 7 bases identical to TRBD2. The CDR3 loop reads CASSLSSGPRTDTQYF. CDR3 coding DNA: TGTGCCAGCAGCCTCTCTAGCGGTCCGCGCACAGATACGCAGTATTTT.